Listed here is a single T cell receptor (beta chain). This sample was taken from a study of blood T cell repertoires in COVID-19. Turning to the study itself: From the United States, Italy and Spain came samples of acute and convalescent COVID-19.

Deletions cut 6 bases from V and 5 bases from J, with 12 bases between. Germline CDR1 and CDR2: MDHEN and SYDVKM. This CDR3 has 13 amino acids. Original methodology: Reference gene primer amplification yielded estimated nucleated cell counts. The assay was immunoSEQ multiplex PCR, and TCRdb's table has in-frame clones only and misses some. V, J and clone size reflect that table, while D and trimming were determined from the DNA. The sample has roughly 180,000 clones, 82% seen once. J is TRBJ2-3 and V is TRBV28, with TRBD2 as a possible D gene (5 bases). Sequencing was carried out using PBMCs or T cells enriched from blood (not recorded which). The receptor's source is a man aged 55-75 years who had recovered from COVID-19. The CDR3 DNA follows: TGTGCCAGCAGCGGGTTAGCGCGAGATACGCAGTATTTT. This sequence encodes CASSGLARDTQYF.